This entry lists 24 T cell receptor beta chains sequenced from one sample in a study of CD8+CD57+ T cells in acquired aplastic anemia (dated by TCRdb to the late 2010s). Instrument used: Illumina HiSeq 2000. TCR beta VDJ combination and CDR3 sequence profiling used genomic DNA as the template. The public reads were reprocessed in TCRdb via fastp at Q25 and MiXCR, keeping in-frame beta chains. Every entry covers one CDR3 protein and lists the most common genes and DNA from its rows. Across this sample there are about 150,000 distinct CDR3 sequences, with roughly 54% seen only once. Of the sample, about an eighth falls within the top ten clones. Patients chosen for sequencing had shown expansion of CD8+CD57+ cells by flow cytometry. What was sequenced was sorted CD4+, CD8+, or CD8+CD57+ T cells (not recorded which) from PBMCs. Receptors were obtained from a human donor with aplastic anemia.

J is TRBJ1-2 and V is TRBV24-1; 7 nucleotides line up with TRBD1. The CDR3 totals 14 residues. The trim removed 2 bases at V and 4 bases at J, leaving 3 bases unmatched. Germline CDR1 and CDR2: KGHDR and SFDVKD. In nucleotides, the CDR3 is TGTGCCACCAGTGATTCACAGGGGACCTATGGCTACACCTTC. This translates into CATSDSQGTYGYTF.

To note about this clonotype: The junction and the germline gene differ at one end; a read error may be behind it. This rearrangement joins TRBV15 to TRBJ2-2; 10 bases are a match to TRBD1. Germline V gene sequence: CDR1 LNHNV, CDR2 YYDKDF (reference sequence). The CDR3 contains 16 residues. CDR3 region: CATSRDRGTGAGELFF. CDR3 sequence (DNA): TGTGCCACCAGCAGAGATCGTGGGACAGGGGCCGGGGAGCTGTTTTTC.

This clonotype was found many times. The V and J genes are TRBV6-1 and TRBJ1-4; a possible D gene is TRBD1 (5 bases). Germline V gene data show CDR1 as MNHNS and CDR2 as SASEGT. Trimming removed 2 bases at V and 4 bases at J, with 11 bases between. The CDR3 is 15 amino acids. The CDR3 protein is CASSERGRGNEKLFF. The CDR3 coding sequence is TGTGCCAGCAGTGAACGGGGACGCGGTAATGAAAAACTGTTTTTT.

This clonotype was counted ten times or more. This chain links TRBV4-1 with TRBJ1-1, with D tentatively TRBD1 (5 bases). The germline V and J ends were trimmed by 5 bases and 4 bases, with 11 bases remaining between them. There are 13 residues in the CDR3. Germline values: CDR1 MGHRA, CDR2 YSYEKL. The CDR3 protein is CASSDRGGTEAFF. The CDR3 nucleotides are TGCGCCAGCAGCGACCGGGGGGGCACTGAAGCTTTCTTT.

This clonotype was recorded a few times. This may come from a read error, since a much larger clone is one base off. The CDR3 is CASSETQGLTGAFF. CDR3 sequence (DNA): TGTGCCAGCAGTGAAACCCAGGGACTCACTGGAGCTTTCTTT. The rearrangement links TRBV2 to TRBJ1-1; tentatively, D is TRBD1 (5 bases). The CDR3 has 14 residues. Germline V lookup: CDR1 SNHLY, CDR2 FYNNEI.

This chain joins TRBV6-9 and TRBJ2-7; D is perhaps TRBD1 or TRBD2 (5 bases each). Germline CDR1 MNHGY, CDR2 SVAAGI. Trimming removed 5 bases at V and 2 bases at J, with 16 bases between. The CDR3 length is 15 residues. CDR3 loop: CASSAQPGPAYEQYF. The CDR3, as DNA: TGTGCCAGCAGTGCTCAACCGGGACCAGCCTACGAGCAGTACTTC.

Many counts were recorded for this clonotype. The chain has TRBV7-7 and TRBJ2-2; 8 bases match TRBD2. Trimming removed 5 bases from V and 4 bases from J; junction bases left unmatched: 6. The CDR3 runs to 15 residues. Germline V gene data show CDR1 as SSHAT and CDR2 as FNYEAQ (reference sequence). The CDR3 protein is CASSPTGGLTGELFF. DNA of the CDR3: TGTGCCAGCAGCCCGACGGGGGGGCTCACCGGGGAGCTGTTTTTT.

This clonotype has at least ten counts. The CDR3 reads CASSQGTSGGYEQYF. The CDR3 DNA is TGTGCCAGCAGCCAAGGGACTAGCGGGGGTTACGAGCAGTACTTC. J is TRBJ2-7 and V is TRBV3-1; TRBD2 aligns across 13 bases. Germline V lookup: CDR1 LGHDT, CDR2 YNNKEL (reference sequence). The length of the CDR3 is 15 residues. V trimming: 1 base; J trimming: 4 bases; junction bases outside the gene matches: 1.

This chain joins TRBV10-3 and TRBJ2-7; D is unresolved. This CDR3 contains 13 residues. Germline V lookup: CDR1 ENHRY, CDR2 SYGVKD. V was trimmed by 5 bases and J by 0 bases, leaving 8 bases between them. CDR3 coding DNA: TGTGCCATCAGTCGACTGGACTCCTACGAGCAGTACTTC. As protein: CAISRLDSYEQYF.

The V and J genes are TRBV2 and TRBJ2-7; a weak D match, TRBD2 (5 bases). V was shortened by 0 bases and J by 6 bases, with 9 bases between the two germline ends. CDR1 SNHLY and CDR2 FYNNEI come from the germline V gene. The CDR3 is made up of 13 amino acids. The DNA for the CDR3 is TGTGCCAGCAGTGAAGCTGAGGGTGGCGAGCAGTACTTC. Residues: CASSEAEGGEQYF.

Of note for this clonotype: One end of the junction does not line up with germline, which may come from a read error. The rearrangement uses TRBV24-1 and TRBJ2-7; 9 nucleotides agree with TRBD2. Per germline, CDR1 KGHDR and CDR2 SFDVKD. This CDR3 contains 16 residues. The CDR3 DNA reads TGTGCCACCTGTGATTTGCCGGCGGGGGGGCTGTACGAGCAGTACTTC. Protein: CATCDLPAGGLYEQYF.

The chain joins TRBV19 to TRBJ1-1, with TRBD1 as a possible D gene (5 bases). Trimming cost V 6 bases and J 7 bases, with 18 bases left between them. The CDR3 contains 14 residues. CDR1 is LNHDA and CDR2 is SQIVND in the germline V gene (reference sequence). CDR3 protein: CASRGLGRNVEAFF. The CDR3 nucleotides are TGTGCCAGTAGGGGCCTGGGACGGAACGTTGAAGCTTTCTTT.

This clonotype was observed at least ten times. The limits of the CDR3 on the DNA are not certain, so only TCRdb's listed CDR3 is given. The genes are TRBV6-1 and TRBJ2-5; the table's TRBD1 call for D was not verified on the DNA. Both ends counted, the CDR3 spans 11 residues. Germline CDR1 and CDR2: MNHNS and SASEGT. This CDR3 is CASRVGSGISF.

V gene TRBV10-3 combines with J gene TRBJ2-7; D may be TRBD2 (5 bases). CDR1 is ENHRY and CDR2 is SYGVKD in the germline V gene. This CDR3 region has 13 residues. V lost 7 bases to trimming and J lost 0 bases, with 10 bases between them. For the CDR3, the DNA is TGTGCCATCATGGCTAGCACCTCCTACGAGCAGTACTTC. This gives the protein CAIMASTSYEQYF.

This clonotype has a count of ten or more. The gene calls are TRBV19 and TRBJ2-3; the match to TRBD2 covers 12 bases. After removal of 7 bases from V and 5 bases from J, the junction contained 7 bases not matched to a gene. Per the germline V gene, CDR1 is LNHDA and CDR2 is SQIVND (reference sequence). The CDR3 is 15 residues long. The CDR3 spells CASIPASGGGDTQYF. CDR3 in DNA: TGTGCCAGTATTCCGGCTAGCGGGGGGGGAGATACGCAGTATTTT.

Points on this clonotype: One end of the junction does not line up with germline, which may come from a read error. The CDR3 loop is CSVVQGGETQYF. The CDR3 DNA sequence: TGCAGCGTGGTACAGGGAGGCGAGACCCAGTACTTC. This chain uses TRBV7-2 with TRBJ2-5; D may match TRBD1 or TRBD2 (6 bases each). Germline V gene data show CDR1 as SGHTA and CDR2 as FQGNSA. The CDR3 is 12 amino acids.

The chain links TRBV29-1 to TRBJ2-7; maybe TRBD2 (5 bases). The CDR3 runs to 12 residues. Germline assignment: CDR1 SQVTM and CDR2 ANQGSEA. The V and J ends lost 4 bases and 9 bases respectively, with 16 bases between them. CDR3 DNA: TGCAGCGTTGGGAGCGGACGGGCCGGGCAGTACTTC. Translating it yields CSVGSGRAGQYF.

This clonotype was observed a few times. Possible read error: a much larger clone is one base away. The rearrangement joins TRBV15 to TRBJ2-3; D unclear. V lost 3 bases to trimming and J lost 2 bases, with 0 bases between them. Germline V lookup: CDR1 LNHNV, CDR2 YYDKDF (reference sequence). CDR3 length: 11 residues. The CDR3 DNA follows: TGTGCCACCAGCAGCACAGATACGCAGTATTTT. It specifies CATSSTDTQYF.

This rearrangement joins TRBV9 to TRBJ1-5; D is unclear. CDR1 is SGDLS, CDR2 YYNGEE, per germline. V was shortened by 2 bases and J by 7 bases, with 7 bases between the two germline ends. The CDR3 contains 12 residues. The CDR3 nucleotides are TGTGCCAGCAGCGTTGCGGGACAGCCCCAGCATTTT. Amino acid sequence: CASSVAGQPQHF. Variable domain in full (rest from reference TRBV9 and TRBJ1-5): DSGVTQTPKHLITATGQRVTLRCSPRSGDLSVYWYQQSLDQGLQFLIQYYNGEERAKGNILERFSAQQFPDLHSELNLSSLELGDSALYFCASSVAGQPQHFGDGTRLSIL.

The chain is built from TRBV7-8 and TRBJ1-5, with D possibly TRBD1 on 6 matching bases. Germline assignment: CDR1 SGHVS and CDR2 FQNEAQ. V was trimmed by 3 bases and J by 2 bases, leaving 14 bases between them. This CDR3 contains 16 residues. The CDR3 loop is CASSFHREKGNQPQHF. For the CDR3, the DNA is TGTGCCAGCAGCTTCCACAGGGAAAAGGGCAATCAGCCCCAGCATTTT. Supplemented by reference TRBV7-8 and TRBJ1-5, the full variable domain reads GAGVSQSPRYKVAKRGQDVALRCDPISGHVSLFWYQQALGQGPEFLTYFQNEAQLDKSGLPSDRFFAERPEGSVSTLKIQRTQQEDSAVYLCASSFHREKGNQPQHFGDGTRLSIL.

The chain is built from TRBV20-1 and TRBJ1-1; a possible D gene is TRBD1 (6 bases). The V and J ends lost 5 bases and 3 bases respectively, with 13 bases between them. The CDR3 spans 13 residues. The germline CDR1 and CDR2 sequences are DFQATT and SNEGSKA (reference sequence). Here the CDR3 reads CSARQDEYTEAFF. In DNA form, the CDR3 reads TGCAGTGCTCGACAGGACGAGTACACTGAAGCTTTCTTT.

This clonotype was observed a handful of times. The V call is TRBV20-1, the J call TRBJ2-5, with 12 bases that match TRBD1. CDR3 size: 14 residues. V lost 3 bases, J lost 5 bases, and 4 bases stayed unmatched. CDR1 is DFQATT, CDR2 SNEGSKA, per germline (reference sequence). CDR3 amino acids: CSASGTGGLETQYF. The DNA of the CDR3 is TGCAGTGCTAGCGGGACAGGGGGCTTGGAGACCCAGTACTTC.

This clonotype was seen many times. The rearrangement joins TRBV3-1 to TRBJ1-2; D gene unclear. V was trimmed by 1 base and J by 1 base, leaving 10 bases between them. CDR1 and CDR2 from the germline V gene are LGHDT and YNNKEL (reference sequence). The length of the CDR3 is 15 residues. The CDR3 bases are TGTGCCAGCAGCCAAGCCATGGGCAGTAACTATGGCTACACCTTC. Translated: CASSQAMGSNYGYTF.

CDR3 nucleotides: TGTGCCAGCGGGGGGGGCCTAGGGACTGAAGCTTTCTTT. It specifies CASGGGLGTEAFF. The chain employs TRBV6-1 and TRBJ1-1; D is possibly TRBD1 (6 bases). The V end lost 8 bases, the J end lost 5 bases, and 15 bases lay between the germline ends. Germline V gene lookup returns CDR1 MNHNS and CDR2 SASEGT. CDR3 size: 13 residues.